This T cell receptor beta chain derives from a study of early T cells in non-severe SARS-CoV-2 infection. Study-wide context: Bulk RNA taken from unsorted whole blood was sequenced, leaving chains unpaired.

Study results and caveats: Matching results from VDJdb favored anti-spike CD8 responses, leaving private and CD4 specificities undetected.

Individual cDNA molecules received unique molecular identifiers during library preparation. TCRdb re-called the 5' RACE reads with MiXCR, one entry per CDR3 protein. The sample consists of 45,000 to 55,000 distinct CDR3 sequences, approximately 9.4% of them appearing once. Concerning this clonotype: The antigen remains unidentified.

Sequencing was done on a sample of whole blood. The TCR originated in an adult who was a healthcare worker with PCR-confirmed SARS-CoV-2 infection or an uninfected control (not recorded which).

CDR3 residues: CAISESRETQYF. The CDR3 DNA sequence: TGTGCCATCAGTGAGTCGAGGGAGACCCAGTACTTC. The V call is TRBV10-3, the J call TRBJ2-5; no clear D. Germline CDR1 reads ENHRY; CDR2 reads SYGVKD. The CDR3 is 12 amino acids. The V end was cut by 0 bases, the J end by 5 bases, with 4 bases between.